These T cell receptor beta chains were read from a single sample in a study of T-cell reconstitution after alpha-beta-depleted transplantation in children. TCRdb reanalysed the PCR reads using MiXCR and keeps one entry per CDR3 protein. The sample has 300,000 to 350,000 distinct CDR3 sequences, approximately 23% seen once. The material sequenced was PBMCs, mostly from graft donor cells, taken 180 days after TCRalphabeta/CD19-depleted stem cell transplant. All receptors come from a male patient younger than 18 who had a stem cell transplant for acute lymphoblastic leukemia, so the T cells may come from the graft donor. CDR3s include the opening cysteine and the closing phenylalanine or tryptophan. Fields, in order: D gene, V gene, clone size, J gene, CDR3 protein, CDR3 DNA. A D gene is named only where the DNA matches it firmly. Clone size is stated in some rows and not others, as once, few, many or a class when expanded.

D gene: NA; V gene: TRBV5-6; clone size: NA; J gene: TRBJ2-7; CDR3 protein: CASSSAAQNNYEQYF; CDR3 DNA: TGTGCCAGCAGCTCGGCTGCACAGAATAACTACGAGCAGTACTTC
D gene: TRBD1; V gene: TRBV10-3; clone size: NA; J gene: TRBJ2-7; CDR3 protein: CAISSTDRRPYEQYF; CDR3 DNA: TGTGCCATCAGTAGCACGGACAGGAGACCCTACGAGCAGTACTTC
D gene: NA; V gene: TRBV10-1; clone size: few; J gene: TRBJ2-1; CDR3 protein: CASSEGISQFF; CDR3 DNA: TGCGCCAGCAGTGAGGGAATAAGTCAGTTCTTC
D gene: NA; V gene: TRBV5-1; clone size: few; J gene: TRBJ1-5; CDR3 protein: CASSLGGGARQPQHF; CDR3 DNA: TGCGCCAGCAGCTTGGGGGGAGGGGCACGACAGCCCCAGCATTTT
D gene: NA; V gene: TRBV12-3/TRBV12-4; clone size: NA; J gene: TRBJ2-7; CDR3 protein: CASGSVGEEQYF; CDR3 DNA: TGTGCCAGTGGGTCTGTGGGGGAAGAGCAGTACTTC
D gene: TRBD2; V gene: TRBV12-3/TRBV12-4; clone size: NA; J gene: TRBJ2-2; CDR3 protein: CASNSGTSANVIIGELFF; CDR3 DNA: TGTGCCAGCAACTCCGGGACTAGCGCCAACGTTATAATCGGGGAGCTGTTTTTT
D gene: NA; V gene: TRBV20-1; clone size: many; J gene: TRBJ2-7; CDR3 protein: CSAATWTVSYEQYF; CDR3 DNA: TGCAGTGCTGCGACCTGGACGGTCTCCTACGAGCAGTACTTC
D gene: TRBD1; V gene: TRBV2; clone size: NA; J gene: TRBJ2-7; CDR3 protein: CASSEGGQGTYEQYF; CDR3 DNA: TGTGCCAGCAGTGAAGGGGGACAGGGAACCTACGAGCAGTACTTC
D gene: NA; V gene: TRBV12-3/TRBV12-4; clone size: few; J gene: TRBJ1-2; CDR3 protein: CASSRGQSYGYTF; CDR3 DNA: TGTGCCAGCAGTAGGGGACAAAGCTATGGCTACACCTTC
D gene: TRBD1; V gene: TRBV10-3; clone size: NA; J gene: TRBJ1-2; CDR3 protein: CAISSSDRDGYTF; CDR3 DNA: TGTGCCATCAGTTCCTCTGACAGGGATGGCTACACCTTC
D gene: TRBD1; V gene: TRBV6-1; clone size: many; J gene: TRBJ1-1; CDR3 protein: CASSPGQGVLNTEAFF; CDR3 DNA: TGTGCCAGCAGTCCGGGACAGGGAGTATTGAACACTGAAGCTTTCTTT
D gene: NA; V gene: TRBV29-1; clone size: few; J gene: TRBJ2-7; CDR3 protein: CSVWGKGRGRYEQYF; CDR3 DNA: TGCAGCGTTTGGGGGAAGGGGCGGGGCCGCTACGAGCAGTACTTC
D gene: TRBD1; V gene: TRBV20-1; clone size: NA; J gene: TRBJ1-4; CDR3 protein: CSARDQGGSEKLFF; CDR3 DNA: TGCAGTGCTAGAGATCAGGGGGGGAGTGAAAAACTGTTTTTT
D gene: NA; V gene: TRBV5-6; clone size: few; J gene: TRBJ1-4; CDR3 protein: CASSLWGPAVEKLFF; CDR3 DNA: TGTGCCAGCAGCTTGTGGGGTCCAGCGGTCGAAAAACTGTTTTTT
D gene: NA; V gene: TRBV18; clone size: NA; J gene: TRBJ1-6; CDR3 protein: CASTDLMGDSPLHF; CDR3 DNA: TGTGCCAGTACGGATCTCATGGGTGATTCACCCCTCCACTTT
D gene: TRBD1; V gene: TRBV7-6; clone size: NA; J gene: TRBJ2-7; CDR3 protein: CASSITGTGFRQYF; CDR3 DNA: TGTGCCAGCAGCATTACCGGGACAGGGTTCCGGCAGTACTTC
D gene: NA; V gene: TRBV27; clone size: NA; J gene: TRBJ2-7; CDR3 protein: CASSFGLGYEQYF; CDR3 DNA: TGTGCCAGCAGTTTCGGGTTAGGGTACGAGCAGTACTTC
D gene: NA; V gene: TRBV7-8; clone size: NA; J gene: TRBJ2-7; CDR3 protein: CASTRRGRYEQYF; CDR3 DNA: TGTGCCAGCACGAGGAGAGGGCGGTACGAGCAGTACTTC
D gene: NA; V gene: TRBV5-1; clone size: NA; J gene: TRBJ1-1; CDR3 protein: CASSFPGEDTEAFF; CDR3 DNA: TGCGCCAGCAGCTTTCCGGGGGAGGACACTGAAGCTTTCTTT
D gene: NA; V gene: TRBV12-3/TRBV12-4; clone size: NA; J gene: TRBJ2-7; CDR3 protein: CASSLAGQGPPHYEQYF; CDR3 DNA: TGTGCCAGCAGTTTAGCAGGGCAGGGGCCCCCTCACTACGAGCAGTACTTC
D gene: TRBD1; V gene: TRBV5-1; clone size: many; J gene: TRBJ2-7; CDR3 protein: CASSLWTGPSEQYF; CDR3 DNA: TGCGCCAGCAGCTTGTGGACAGGTCCATCCGAGCAGTACTTC
D gene: NA; V gene: TRBV5-1; clone size: few; J gene: TRBJ2-3; CDR3 protein: CASSRQTAGTDTQYF; CDR3 DNA: TGCGCCAGCAGCCGACAGACGGCGGGCACAGATACGCAGTATTTT
D gene: NA; V gene: TRBV7-2; clone size: NA; J gene: TRBJ1-5; CDR3 protein: CASSLAGVVGQPQHF; CDR3 DNA: TGTGCCAGCAGCTTAGCGGGGGTAGTGGGGCAGCCCCAGCATTTT
D gene: NA; V gene: TRBV25-1; clone size: few; J gene: TRBJ1-4; CDR3 protein: CASSTWERGEKLFF; CDR3 DNA: TGTGCCAGCAGTACTTGGGAACGCGGTGAAAAACTGTTTTTT
D gene: NA; V gene: TRBV5-1; clone size: NA; J gene: TRBJ1-2; CDR3 protein: CASRRIAYYGYTF; CDR3 DNA: TGCGCCAGCAGAAGGATAGCATACTATGGCTACACCTTC
D gene: TRBD2; V gene: TRBV20-1; clone size: few; J gene: TRBJ2-1; CDR3 protein: CSALKGSGTSYNEQFF; CDR3 DNA: TGCAGTGCCTTAAAGGGAAGCGGGACTTCCTACAATGAGCAGTTCTTC
D gene: NA; V gene: TRBV20-1; clone size: few; J gene: TRBJ2-3; CDR3 protein: CSARGPLRYGTDTQYF; CDR3 DNA: TGCAGTGCTAGAGGGCCTCTGCGCTACGGCACAGATACGCAGTATTTT